Below are 9 T cell receptor beta chains sequenced from a single sample in a study of shared clonotypes between healthy human individuals. CD45RO-negative, CCR7-positively selected cells formed the naive CD8 fraction, excluding terminally differentiated effector memory CD45RA+ cells. TCRdb's copy holds only in-frame clones and misses some; the assay was immunoSEQ multiplex PCR. The table lists about 2 million clones, about 95% of them singletons. Source material: naive CD8+ T cells sorted from blood. The receptors come from a man between 18 and 29 years old in good health.

The chain combines TRBV7-9 with TRBJ1-6; no firm D call. Trimming removed 5 bases from V and 4 bases from J, with 9 bases in between. Germline assignment: CDR1 SEHNR and CDR2 FQNEAQ (reference sequence). The CDR3 contains 14 residues. CDR3 protein: CASSLSDYNSPLHF. DNA of the CDR3: TGTGCCAGCAGCCTCTCGGATTATAATTCACCCCTCCACTTT.

This rearrangement joins TRBV4-3 to TRBJ2-7; 11 bases agree with TRBD1. The CDR3 runs to 14 residues. CDR1 is LGHNA and CDR2 is YSLEER in the germline V gene. V was clipped by 5 bases and J by 6 bases; unmatched bases: 6. The CDR3 region has the DNA TGCGCCAGCAGCTATGGACAGGGGGCGGGCGAGCAGTACTTC. It encodes CASSYGQGAGEQYF.

This chain joins TRBV4-1 and TRBJ2-3, with 11 bases identical to TRBD2. CDR3 length: 15 residues. V lost 4 bases, J lost 2 bases, and 2 bases stayed unmatched. The germline V gene encodes CDR1 MGHRA and CDR2 YSYEKL. The CDR3 bases are TGCGCCAGCAGCCGGGGACTAGCGGACACAGATACGCAGTATTTT. Its protein is CASSRGLADTDTQYF.

The chain uses TRBV4-1 and TRBJ1-3; D gene uncertain. CDR1 is MGHRA and CDR2 is YSYEKL in the germline V gene. V was pared by 4 bases and J by 2 bases, with 12 bases between. The CDR3 extends over 15 amino acids. In DNA, the CDR3 is TGCGCCAGCAGCCTTACAGAATCTGCTGGAAACACCATATATTTT. Translating it yields CASSLTESAGNTIYF.

The V gene is TRBV6-5, the J gene TRBJ1-6, with D possibly TRBD1 on 5 matching bases. The germline CDR1 and CDR2 sequences are MNHEY and SVGAGI. The CDR3 length is 16 residues. V lost 0 bases, J lost 9 bases, and 15 bases lay in between. CDR3 DNA sequence: TGTGCCAGCAGTTACTCTTTCGCAGGGCTTAGTTCACCCCTCCACTTT. Its protein is CASSYSFAGLSSPLHF.

The chain employs TRBV4-3 and TRBJ1-1, with unresolved D. Germline V CDR1 and CDR2: LGHNA, YSLEER. V was clipped by 0 bases and J by 0 bases, with 8 bases between them. The CDR3 spans 15 residues. Here the CDR3 DNA reads TGCGCCAGCAGCCAAGATCCAGTTTTGAACACTGAAGCTTTCTTT. This gives the protein CASSQDPVLNTEAFF.

The gene calls are TRBV5-4 and TRBJ1-2; possibly TRBD1 for D (5 bases). The V gene's germline CDR1 is SGHNT and CDR2 YYREEE (reference sequence). V dropped 4 bases and J dropped 7 bases, with 14 bases sitting between them. CDR3 size: 13 residues. The CDR3 nucleotides are TGTGCCAGCAGCGCGTGGGGGGGAACTGGCTACACCTTC. This sequence encodes CASSAWGGTGYTF.

J is TRBJ1-1 and V is TRBV11-2, with D possibly being TRBD1 (6 bases). V dropped 5 bases and J dropped 1 base, with 14 bases sitting between them. CDR3 length equals 15 residues. From germline, CDR1 is SGHAT and CDR2 FQNNGV. This chain's CDR3 is CASSVYVGGNTEAFF. The CDR3 region has the DNA TGTGCCAGCAGCGTTTATGTAGGGGGGAACACTGAAGCTTTCTTT.

This clone showed up just a few times. This chain joins TRBV7-9 and TRBJ1-2; tentatively, D is TRBD1 (5 bases). The germline V gene encodes CDR1 SEHNR and CDR2 FQNEAQ (reference sequence). V was cut by 4 bases and J by 7 bases, with 13 bases left in between. There are 13 residues in the CDR3. The CDR3: CASSSATAFGYTF. The CDR3 nucleotides read TGTGCCAGCAGCTCTGCGACAGCGTTTGGCTACACCTTC.